These 2 T cell receptor beta chains were sequenced from one sample in a study of cytomegalovirus exposure and HLA in healthy donors. Clones were sequenced by immunoSEQ multiplex PCR, and TCRdb holds only the in-frame ones, with some missing. The sample contains more than 300,000 clones, about nine tenths of which appear only once. Sequencing was done on a sample of PBMCs. The source of these receptors is a woman between 18 and 29 years old in good health and CMV-seronegative.

The count of this clone is one. The chain combines TRBV6-6 with TRBJ2-7; TRBD1 aligns across 7 bases. There are 15 residues in the CDR3. CDR1 is MNHNY and CDR2 is SVGAGI in the germline V gene (reference sequence). The trim removed 4 bases at V and 2 bases at J, leaving 8 bases unmatched. CDR3 in DNA: TGTGCCAGCAGTTTAAGACAGGGAAATCCCTACGAGCAGTACTTC. Amino acids: CASSLRQGNPYEQYF.

The chain joins TRBV19 to TRBJ1-5; 9 nucleotides line up with TRBD1. With 8 bases clipped from V and 3 bases from J, the junction kept 5 bases outside the gene matches. The CDR3 has 14 residues. Per the germline V gene, CDR1 is LNHDA and CDR2 is SQIVND (reference sequence). The CDR3 DNA sequence: TGTGCCAGTGGGGACAGGGCTTACAATCAGCCCCAGCATTTT. Translating it yields CASGDRAYNQPQHF.